Described below is a single TCR beta chain sequence and its context. The specificity of this receptor is unknown. Within one base of it there is no much larger clone, and no base qualities were kept. Sequences SNHLY (CDR1) and FYNNEI (CDR2) are obtained from the germline V gene. Spanning cysteine to phenylalanine, the CDR3 consists of 17 amino acids. Just the 51-base CDR3 DNA is kept, in frame starting at base 1. The V end gives up 5 bases and the J end 4 bases, leaving 8 bases in the junction not matched to a gene. Collaborating institutions collected whole blood in K2EDTA tubes following their own protocols. For TCRbeta analysis, collaborator samples were shipped as frozen whole blood, as isolated PBMCs, or as DNA extracted from either sample type. This record belongs to a study of blood T cell repertoires in COVID-19 (TCRdb year 2020). Regarding the complete study: Samples covering the acute and convalescent phases of COVID-19 were provided by collaborators in the United States, Italy and Spain. Nearly every sample came with metadata listing a de-identified subject ID, COVID-19 status, age in years and sex. The samples were drawn from two sources: the first 160 participants of the ongoing ImmuneRACE study, and over 1,000 subjects contributed by 6 global collaborators. HLA class I and class II types, where available, came from metadata supplied by the sample provider rather than from assay-based typing. Subjects who had been exposed to COVID-19, were actively infected with it, or had recovered from it provided the deeply sampled blood TCRbeta repertoires that made up the dataset. The repertoires were released in a freely available public database meant as a resource for research on the immune response to SARS-CoV-2. The prospective study material was composed of cDNA or gDNA derived from T cells, B-cell-depleted T cells, or PBMCs.

Beyond this particular receptor, the publication reports: Clinical and demographic metadata were provided uncurated, with the amount varying by source and participant.

TCRbeta CDR3 regions were amplified from genomic DNA by means of the immunoSEQ Assay, a bias-controlled multiplex PCR. The authors' analysis ran thus. Within the assay, amplification of reference gene primers was used to estimate how many nucleated cells each sample contained. To quantify the absolute abundance of each unique TCRbeta CDR3 rearrangement, sequence reads were collapsed and filtered. Productive Simpson clonality was computed per sample as the square root of Simpson's diversity index over productive rearrangements. Drawn from immuneACCESS, this table holds only the in-frame rearrangements with V and J called that TCRdb kept. Clones are partly lost; checked studies trace under half to an unresolved V gene and leave the rest unexplained. Clone size and the V and J calls come from that table; the DNA yielded D and trimming. Within this sample are around 94,000 clones, with roughly 80% of them counted one time only. The top ten constitute roughly 19% of the sample.

The chain is made from TRBV2 and TRBJ2-3, and TRBD2 aligns with 14 junction nucleotides. The sample comprised peripheral blood. The sequence derives from a human donor in a cohort sampled during active COVID-19. The DNA sequence is as follows: TGTGCCAGCAGTCCCGGGACTAGCGGGAGAAGGTCAGATACGCAGTATTTT. Translated, it reads CASSPGTSGRRSDTQYF. Reference TRBV2 and TRBJ2-3 genes cover what lies past the CDR3, so the full variable domain is EPEVTQTPSHQVTQMGQEVILRCVPISNHLYFYWYRQILGQKVEFLVSFYNNEISEKSEIFDDQFSVERPDGSNFTLKIRSTKLEDSAMYFCASSPGTSGRRSDTQYFGPGTRLTVL.